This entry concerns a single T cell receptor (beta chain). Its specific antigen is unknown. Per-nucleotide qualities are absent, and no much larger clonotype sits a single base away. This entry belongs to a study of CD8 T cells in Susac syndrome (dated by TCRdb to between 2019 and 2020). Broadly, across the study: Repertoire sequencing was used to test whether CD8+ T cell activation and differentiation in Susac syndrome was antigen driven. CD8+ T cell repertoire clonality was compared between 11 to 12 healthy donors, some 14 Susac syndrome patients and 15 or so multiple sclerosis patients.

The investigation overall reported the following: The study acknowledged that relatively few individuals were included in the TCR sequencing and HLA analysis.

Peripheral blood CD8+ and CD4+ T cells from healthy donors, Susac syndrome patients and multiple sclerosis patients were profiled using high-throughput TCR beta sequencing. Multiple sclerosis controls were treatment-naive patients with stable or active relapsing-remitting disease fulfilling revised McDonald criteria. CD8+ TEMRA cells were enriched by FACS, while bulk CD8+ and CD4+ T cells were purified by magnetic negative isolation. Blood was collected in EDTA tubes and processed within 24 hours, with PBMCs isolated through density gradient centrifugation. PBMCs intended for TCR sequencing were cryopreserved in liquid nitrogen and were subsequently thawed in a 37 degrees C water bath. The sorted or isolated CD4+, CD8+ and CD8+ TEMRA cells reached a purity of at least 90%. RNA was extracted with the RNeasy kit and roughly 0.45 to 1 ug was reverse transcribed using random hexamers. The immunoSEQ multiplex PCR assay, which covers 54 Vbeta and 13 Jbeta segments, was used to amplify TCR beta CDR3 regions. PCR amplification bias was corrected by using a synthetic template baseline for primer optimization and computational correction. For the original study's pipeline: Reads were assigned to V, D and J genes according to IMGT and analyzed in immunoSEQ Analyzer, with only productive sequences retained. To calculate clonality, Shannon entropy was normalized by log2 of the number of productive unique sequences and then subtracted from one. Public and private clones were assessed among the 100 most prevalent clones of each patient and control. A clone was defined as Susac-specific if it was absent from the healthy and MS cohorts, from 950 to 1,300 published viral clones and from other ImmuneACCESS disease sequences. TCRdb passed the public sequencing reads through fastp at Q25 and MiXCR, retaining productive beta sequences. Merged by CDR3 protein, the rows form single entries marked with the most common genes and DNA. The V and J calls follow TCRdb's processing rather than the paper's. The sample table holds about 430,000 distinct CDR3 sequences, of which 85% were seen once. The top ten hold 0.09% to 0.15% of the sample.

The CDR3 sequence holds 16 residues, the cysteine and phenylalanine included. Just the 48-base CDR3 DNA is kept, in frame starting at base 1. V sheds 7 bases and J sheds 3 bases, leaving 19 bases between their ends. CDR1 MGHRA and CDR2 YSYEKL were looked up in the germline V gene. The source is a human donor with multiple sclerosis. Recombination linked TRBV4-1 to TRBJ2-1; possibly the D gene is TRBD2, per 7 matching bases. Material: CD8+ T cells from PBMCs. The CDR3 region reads CASTKPGGGLYNEQFF. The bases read TGCGCCAGCACCAAACCTGGGGGGGGGCTCTACAATGAGCAGTTCTTC.